This TCR beta chain was sequenced during a study of T cell responses to AZD1222 COVID-19 vaccine. General study results and limits: At study baseline, merely about 6 AZD1222 recipients were seropositive.

Germline trimming cut 3 bases from V and 1 base from J; bases unmatched to any gene: 7. From germline, CDR1 is KGHDR and CDR2 SFDVKD. This CDR3 is 17 amino acids long. The protocol was immunoSEQ multiplex PCR, while the TCRdb copy is restricted to in-frame clones and leaves out a portion. The table has approximately 130,000 clones, 90% seen once. Regarding this clone: The antigen is not known.

The gene calls are TRBV24-1 and TRBJ2-1, with 8 bases matching TRBD2. The clonotype comes from an adult in good health. The sequencing used peripheral blood, collected on day 0 of AZD1222 vaccination. CDR3: CATSDPDAGGSYNEQFF. The CDR3 region has the DNA TGTGCCACCAGTGATCCCGATGCGGGAGGTTCCTACAATGAGCAGTTCTTC.